These 25 T cell receptor beta chains originate from one sample sequenced in a study of patients and donors after allogeneic stem cell transplantation. TCRdb reprocessed the RT-PCR reads via MiXCR and lists one record per CDR3 protein. The sample gives about 110,000 distinct CDR3 sequences, around 38% of which show up once; about 27% is in the top ten. Sequences were obtained from blood, either unsorted or a sorted T cell fraction (not recorded which). These receptors came from a human donor who was either an allogeneic HSCT recipient or a stem cell or donor lymphocyte infusion donor (not recorded which). It is not recorded whose cells these are; they may come from a transplant donor.

This clonotype was counted a single time. V gene TRBV29-1 combines with J gene TRBJ2-1; no clear D. The CDR3 spans 15 residues. The germline V gene has CDR1 SQVTM and CDR2 ANQGSEA. V was shortened by 4 bases and J by 6 bases, with 19 bases between the two germline ends. This CDR3 reads CSVVPTVNSFNEQFF. The CDR3 nucleotides read TGCAGCGTTGTTCCCACAGTAAATAGTTTCAATGAGCAGTTCTTC.

This clonotype occurred a few times. This chain joins TRBV7-9 and TRBJ1-2, with no clear D. The CDR3 consists of 15 residues. V lost 6 bases and J 3 bases, leaving 17 bases between the germline ends. Germline lookup yields CDR1 SEHNR and CDR2 FQNEAQ (reference sequence). For the CDR3, the DNA is TGTGCCAGCAGAGTATTCTCGGGTATTGACTATGGCTACACCTTC. It codes for CASRVFSGIDYGYTF.

In this sample, this clonotype turned up a few times. The chain has TRBV11-3 and TRBJ2-7; D is undetermined. Germline V gives CDR1 SGHNT, CDR2 YENEEA. The CDR3 spans 12 residues. Between the trimmed V and J ends, which lost 0 bases and 4 bases, there was a span of 4 bases. CDR3 loop: CASSLDSYEQYF. CDR3 sequence (DNA): TGTGCCAGCAGCTTAGACAGTTACGAGCAGTACTTC.

This chain joins TRBV5-6 and TRBJ2-2, with TRBD1 matching 10 bases. CDR3 length: 15 residues. Trimming removed 5 bases from V and 7 bases from J; junction bases left unmatched: 8. CDR1 SGHDT and CDR2 YYEEEE come from the germline V gene. Here the CDR3 DNA reads TGTGCCAGCAGACGAGAGGGACAGGGGCACGGGGAGCTGTTTTTT. Amino acid sequence: CASRREGQGHGELFF.

This clonotype has a handful of counts. The chain has TRBV20-1 and TRBJ1-2; D is perhaps TRBD1 (5 bases). The CDR3 has 11 amino acids. The V and J ends lost 6 bases and 7 bases respectively, with 12 bases between them. Germline CDR1 is DFQATT and CDR2 is SNEGSKA (reference sequence). CDR3 sequence (DNA): TGCAGTGCGCTTACAGGTGGTGGCTACACCTTC. It specifies CSALTGGGYTF.

This clonotype was detected a few times. This rearrangement joins TRBV15 to TRBJ1-5, with D hard to call. Trimming left V 3 bases short and J 4 bases short, with 10 bases between. The germline gives CDR1 LNHNV, CDR2 YYDKDF (reference sequence). This CDR3 spans 14 amino acids. The chain's CDR3 is CATSRGQVNQPQHF. CDR3 DNA sequence: TGTGCCACCAGCAGGGGCCAGGTAAATCAGCCCCAGCATTTT.

The V and J genes are TRBV7-2 and TRBJ1-4, with 7 bases matching TRBD1. The CDR3 loop spans 15 amino acids. Germline V lookup: CDR1 SGHTA, CDR2 FQGNSA. The V gene end was trimmed by 4 bases and the J gene end by 6 bases; junction bases not matched to a gene: 8. The chain's CDR3 is CASSWNRGRDEKLFF. The CDR3 nucleotides are TGTGCCAGCAGCTGGAACAGGGGAAGGGATGAAAAACTGTTTTTT.

The V gene is TRBV4-2, the J gene TRBJ2-5; maybe TRBD2 (5 bases). This CDR3 is 17 amino acids long. The germline CDR1 and CDR2 sequences are LGHNA and YNFKEQ. V shed 0 bases and J shed 1 base, with 15 bases lying between them. The CDR3 DNA is TGTGCCAGCAGCCAAGATAGAGTCGGCAGCGGCCAAGAGACCCAGTACTTC. It is translated as CASSQDRVGSGQETQYF.

CDR3 sequence (DNA): TGTGCCAGCAGCCCAGGCGTGGGCCTGACAGCTTTCTTT. Its translation is CASSPGVGLTAFF. The chain recombines TRBV7-2 with TRBJ1-1; D gene unclear. Germline lookup yields CDR1 SGHTA and CDR2 FQGNSA. This CDR3 comprises 13 residues. V lost 5 bases to trimming and J lost 10 bases, with 17 bases between them.

This clonotype came up a few times. The rearrangement links TRBV25-1 to TRBJ1-5; maybe TRBD1 (6 bases). Trimming stripped 3 bases from V and 5 bases from J, with 11 bases between. The CDR3 runs to 14 residues. Per the germline V gene, CDR1 is MGHDK and CDR2 is SYGVNS. CDR3 coding DNA: TGTGCCAGCAGTGAGAGGGGACACTATCAGCCCCAGCATTTT. Encoded protein: CASSERGHYQPQHF.

The genes are TRBV12-3 or TRBV12-4 and TRBJ2-5; weak D call: TRBD1 (6 bases). CDR3 length: 13 amino acids. V shed 8 bases and J shed 1 base, with 11 bases lying between them. The CDR3: CASPKDSQETQYF. CDR3 bases: TGTGCCAGCCCCAAGGACAGCCAAGAGACCCAGTACTTC.

The chain carries TRBV4-3 and TRBJ1-2, with TRBD1 identical over 12 bases. V shed 6 bases, J shed 6 bases, and the junction held 8 bases outside the gene matches. The germline gives CDR1 LGHNA, CDR2 YSLEER. This CDR3 spans 15 amino acids. The CDR3 here is CASRAGTGGADGYTF. For the CDR3, the DNA is TGCGCCAGCAGGGCTGGGACAGGGGGCGCGGATGGCTACACCTTC.

The genes are TRBV6-5 and TRBJ1-1; no clear D. The CDR3 is 13 residues long. Trimming stripped 4 bases from V and 4 bases from J, with 10 bases between. Germline V gene lookup returns CDR1 MNHEY and CDR2 SVGAGI. CDR3 amino acids: CASSWVLGTEAFF. The CDR3 DNA is TGTGCCAGCAGTTGGGTTCTGGGCACTGAAGCTTTCTTT.

This clonotype was seen only a few times. This rearrangement joins TRBV27 to TRBJ1-5, with D unclear. Germline values: CDR1 MNHEY, CDR2 SMNVEV (reference sequence). Between the trimmed V and J ends, which lost 6 bases and 3 bases, there was a span of 18 bases. The CDR3 consists of 16 residues. The CDR3 coding sequence is TGTGCCAGCAGCCCCCCACCGGACGGATACAATCAGCCCCAGCATTTT. Residues: CASSPPPDGYNQPQHF.

This chain uses TRBV12-3 or TRBV12-4 with TRBJ2-2; 7 positions match TRBD2. The ends lost 0 bases at V and 1 base at J; junction bases unmatched: 2. The CDR3 runs to 16 residues. CDR3 sequence: CASSLAQRGNTGELFF. CDR3 coding DNA: TGTGCCAGCAGTTTAGCCCAGCGGGGGAACACCGGGGAGCTGTTTTTT.

This clonotype was counted only a few times. The chain employs TRBV4-2 and TRBJ2-7, with TRBD1 matching 8 bases. Germline assignment: CDR1 LGHNA and CDR2 YNFKEQ. The CDR3 covers 14 residues. V lost 0 bases and J lost 6; bases outside the gene matches: 4. The CDR3 DNA sequence: TGTGCCAGCAGCCAAGAGTACAGGGGGAGCGAGCAGTACTTC. Translation: CASSQEYRGSEQYF.

The chain recombines TRBV24-1 with TRBJ2-5; D is perhaps TRBD1 (6 bases). The germline V gene encodes CDR1 KGHDR and CDR2 SFDVKD. The CDR3 is 16 amino acids. The ends were cut back, 3 bases at V and 5 bases at J, with 18 bases in the middle. CDR3 protein: CATSDGLVRGTETQYF. The CDR3 DNA follows: TGTGCCACCAGTGATGGCCTCGTGAGGGGGACGGAGACCCAGTACTTC.

In its sample, this clonotype was seen once. The rearrangement links TRBV10-2 to TRBJ2-3; possibly TRBD1 or TRBD2 for D (5 bases each). V lost 3 bases and J 4 bases, leaving 14 bases between the germline ends. CDR1 and CDR2 (germline): WSHSY, SAAADI. This CDR3 has 15 amino acids. The CDR3 here is CASSDRRGRADTQYF. CDR3 nucleotide sequence: TGCGCCAGCAGTGATAGACGGGGCAGGGCAGATACGCAGTATTTT.

This clonotype was found a few times. One junction end disagrees with the germline gene, perhaps due to a read error. This chain links TRBV5-6 with TRBJ2-5; D remains unclear. Germline assignment: CDR1 SGHDT and CDR2 YYEEEE. CDR3 length: 14 residues. DNA of the CDR3: TGTGCCAGCAGCTTGGGTCCGGGCCAAGGGACCCAGTACTTC. As protein: CASSLGPGQGTQYF.

This clonotype was counted a few times. The chain employs TRBV20-1 and TRBJ2-7, with a possible D match to TRBD2 (6 bases). Per the germline V gene, CDR1 is DFQATT and CDR2 is SNEGSKA (reference sequence). The CDR3 spans 15 residues. V lost 1 base and J 0 bases, leaving 13 bases between the germline ends. CDR3 nucleotides: TGCAGTGCTAGAGGCGGGAAAGTAAGCTCCTACGAGCAGTACTTC. This encodes CSARGGKVSSYEQYF.

The chain couples TRBV6-2 or TRBV6-3 to TRBJ2-7; possibly TRBD1 for D (6 bases). The CDR3 consists of 11 residues. Germline V gene data show CDR1 as MNHEY and CDR2 as SVGEGT. Trimming pared 10 bases from V and 3 bases from J, leaving 10 bases between. The CDR3 loop is CATGQNYEQYF. The CDR3 DNA is TGTGCCACCGGACAGAACTACGAGCAGTACTTC.

This clonotype was observed a handful of times. V usage is TRBV20-1 and J usage is TRBJ1-1, with a possible D match to TRBD1 (5 bases). V lost 2 bases and J 1 base, leaving 11 bases between the germline ends. The CDR3 extends over 14 amino acids. The germline V gene encodes CDR1 DFQATT and CDR2 SNEGSKA (reference sequence). The CDR3, as DNA: TGCAGTGCTAGATTCTTTAGGGGGAACACTGAAGCTTTCTTT. Residues: CSARFFRGNTEAFF.

This clonotype turned up a few times. The J gene is TRBJ1-2, the V gene TRBV5-6, with 9 bases matching TRBD1. V lost 4 bases and J lost 3; bases outside the gene matches: 7. The CDR3 totals 15 residues. Germline lookup yields CDR1 SGHDT and CDR2 YYEEEE. This chain's CDR3 is CASSPDRGAYYGYTF. The CDR3 nucleotides are TGTGCCAGCAGCCCCGACAGGGGGGCGTACTATGGCTACACCTTC.

This rearrangement joins TRBV20-1 to TRBJ2-1; 11 nucleotides align to TRBD2. V dropped 1 base and J dropped 4; count of bases not matched to a gene: 6. Germline assignment: CDR1 DFQATT and CDR2 SNEGSKA (reference sequence). This CDR3 is built from 16 residues. The chain's CDR3 is CSARVLAGGSYNEQFF. The CDR3 DNA reads TGCAGTGCTAGAGTTCTAGCGGGAGGAAGTTACAATGAGCAGTTCTTC.

The chain recombines TRBV20-1 with TRBJ1-1; D is ambiguous. The CDR3 runs 8 residues. V dropped 3 bases and J dropped 11 bases, with 4 bases sitting between them. Looked up from germline, CDR1 is DFQATT and CDR2 is SNEGSKA (reference sequence). CDR3 nucleotide sequence: TGCAGTGCTAGGGGGGCTTTCTTT. Encoded protein: CSARGAFF.